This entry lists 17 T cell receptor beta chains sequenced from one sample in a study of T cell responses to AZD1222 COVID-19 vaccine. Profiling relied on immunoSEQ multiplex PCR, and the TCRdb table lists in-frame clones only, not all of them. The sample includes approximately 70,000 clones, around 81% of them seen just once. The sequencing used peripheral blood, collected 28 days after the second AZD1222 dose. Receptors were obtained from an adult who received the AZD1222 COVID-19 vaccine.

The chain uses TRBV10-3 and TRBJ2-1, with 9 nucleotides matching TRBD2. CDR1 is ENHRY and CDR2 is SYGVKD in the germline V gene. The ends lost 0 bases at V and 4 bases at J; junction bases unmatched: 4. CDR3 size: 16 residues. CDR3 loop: CAISESRGRGYNEQFF. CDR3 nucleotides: TGTGCCATCAGTGAGTCTCGCGGGAGGGGGTACAATGAGCAGTTCTTC.

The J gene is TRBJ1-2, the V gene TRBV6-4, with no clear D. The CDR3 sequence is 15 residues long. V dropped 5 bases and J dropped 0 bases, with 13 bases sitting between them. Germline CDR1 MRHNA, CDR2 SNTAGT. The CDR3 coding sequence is TGTGCCAGCAGTTTTGACGGCCTGTCTAACTATGGCTACACCTTC. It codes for CASSFDGLSNYGYTF.

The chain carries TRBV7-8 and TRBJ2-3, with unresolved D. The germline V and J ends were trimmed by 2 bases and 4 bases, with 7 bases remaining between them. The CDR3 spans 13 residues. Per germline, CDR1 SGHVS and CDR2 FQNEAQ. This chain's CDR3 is CASSLRVADTQYF. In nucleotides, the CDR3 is TGTGCCAGCAGCTTAAGGGTCGCAGATACGCAGTATTTT.

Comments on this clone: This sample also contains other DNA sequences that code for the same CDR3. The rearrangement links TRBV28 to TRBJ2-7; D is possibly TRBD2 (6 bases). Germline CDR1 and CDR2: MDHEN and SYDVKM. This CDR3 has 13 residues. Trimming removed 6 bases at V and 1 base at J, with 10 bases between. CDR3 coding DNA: TGTGCCAGCAGAGGGACTGATTCCTACGAGCAGTACTTC. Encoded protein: CASRGTDSYEQYF.

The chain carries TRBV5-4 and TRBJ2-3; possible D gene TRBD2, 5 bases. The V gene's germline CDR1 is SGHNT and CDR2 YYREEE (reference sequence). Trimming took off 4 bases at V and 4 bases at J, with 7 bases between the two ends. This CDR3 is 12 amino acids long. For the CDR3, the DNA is TGTGCCAGCAGCGAGGACTCAGATACGCAGTATTTT. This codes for CASSEDSDTQYF.

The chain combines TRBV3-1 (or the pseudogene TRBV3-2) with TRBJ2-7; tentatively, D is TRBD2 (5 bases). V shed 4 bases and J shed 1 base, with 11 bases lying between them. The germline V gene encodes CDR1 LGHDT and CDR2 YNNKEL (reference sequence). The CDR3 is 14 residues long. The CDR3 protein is CASSPTDFSYEQYF. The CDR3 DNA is TGTGCCAGCAGCCCGACGGACTTTTCCTACGAGCAGTACTTC.

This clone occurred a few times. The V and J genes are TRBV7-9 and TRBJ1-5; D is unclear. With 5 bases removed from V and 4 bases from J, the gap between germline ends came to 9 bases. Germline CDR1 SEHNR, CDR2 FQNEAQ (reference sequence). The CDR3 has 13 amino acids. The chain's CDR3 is CASSTGSNQPQHF. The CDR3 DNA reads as TGTGCCAGCAGCACGGGGAGTAATCAGCCCCAGCATTTT.

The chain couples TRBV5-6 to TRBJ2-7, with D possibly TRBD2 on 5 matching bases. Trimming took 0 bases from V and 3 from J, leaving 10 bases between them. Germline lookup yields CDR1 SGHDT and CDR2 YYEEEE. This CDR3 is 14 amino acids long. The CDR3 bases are TGTGCCAGCAGCTTGGGACTATCCCGCTACGAGCAGTACTTC. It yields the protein CASSLGLSRYEQYF.

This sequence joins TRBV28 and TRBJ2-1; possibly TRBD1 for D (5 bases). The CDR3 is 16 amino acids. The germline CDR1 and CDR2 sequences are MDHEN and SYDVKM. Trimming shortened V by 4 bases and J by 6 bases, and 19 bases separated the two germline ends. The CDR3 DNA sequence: TGTGCCAGCAGTTCGCCAGGGATGAATGTCGGCAATGAGCAGTTCTTC. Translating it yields CASSSPGMNVGNEQFF.

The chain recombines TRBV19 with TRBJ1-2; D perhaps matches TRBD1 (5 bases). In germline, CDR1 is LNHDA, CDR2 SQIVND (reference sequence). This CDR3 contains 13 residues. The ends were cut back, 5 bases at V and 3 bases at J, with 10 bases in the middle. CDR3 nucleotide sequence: TGTGCCAGTAGTGGCAGGGAAGACTATGGCTACACCTTC. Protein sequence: CASSGREDYGYTF.

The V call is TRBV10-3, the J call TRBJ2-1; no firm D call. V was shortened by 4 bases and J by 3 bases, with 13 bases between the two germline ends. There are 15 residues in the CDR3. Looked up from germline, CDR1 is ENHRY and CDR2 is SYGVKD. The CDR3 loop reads CAISGQPKIYNEQFF. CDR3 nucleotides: TGTGCCATCAGTGGTCAGCCAAAGATCTACAATGAGCAGTTCTTC.

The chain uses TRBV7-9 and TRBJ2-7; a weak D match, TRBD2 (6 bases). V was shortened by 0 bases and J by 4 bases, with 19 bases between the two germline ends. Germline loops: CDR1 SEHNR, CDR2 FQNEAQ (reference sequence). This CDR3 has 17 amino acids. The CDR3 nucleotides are TGTGCCAGCAGCTTAGCTCTGGATGAGGGAGGAGGGTACGAGCAGTACTTC. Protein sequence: CASSLALDEGGGYEQYF.

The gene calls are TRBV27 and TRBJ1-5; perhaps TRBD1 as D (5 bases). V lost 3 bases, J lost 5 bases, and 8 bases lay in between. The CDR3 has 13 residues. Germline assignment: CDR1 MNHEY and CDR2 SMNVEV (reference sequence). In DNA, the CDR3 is TGTGCCAGCAGTTTGGGACCGGATCAGCCCCAGCATTTT. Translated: CASSLGPDQPQHF.

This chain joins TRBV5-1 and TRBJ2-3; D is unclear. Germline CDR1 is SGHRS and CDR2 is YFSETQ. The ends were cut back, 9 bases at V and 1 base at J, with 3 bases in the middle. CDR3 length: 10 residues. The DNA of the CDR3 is TGCGCCAATTGCACAGATACGCAGTATTTT. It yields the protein CANCTDTQYF.

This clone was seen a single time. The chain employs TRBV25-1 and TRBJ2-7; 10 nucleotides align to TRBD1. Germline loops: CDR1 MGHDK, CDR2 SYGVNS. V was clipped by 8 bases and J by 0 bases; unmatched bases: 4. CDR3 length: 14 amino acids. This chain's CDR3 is CASRGQGFSYEQYF. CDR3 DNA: TGTGCCAGCCGGGGACAGGGGTTCTCCTACGAGCAGTACTTC.

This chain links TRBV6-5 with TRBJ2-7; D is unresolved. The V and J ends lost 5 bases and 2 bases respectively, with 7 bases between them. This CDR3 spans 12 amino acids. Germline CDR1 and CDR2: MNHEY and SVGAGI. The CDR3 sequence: CASSQTPYEQYF. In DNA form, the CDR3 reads TGTGCCAGCAGTCAGACTCCCTACGAGCAGTACTTC.

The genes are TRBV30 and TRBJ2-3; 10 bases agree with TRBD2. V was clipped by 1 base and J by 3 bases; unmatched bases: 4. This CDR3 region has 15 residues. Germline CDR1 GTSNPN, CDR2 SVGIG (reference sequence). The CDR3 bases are TGTGCCTGGAGTGAACTAGCGGGGAAAACAGATACGCAGTATTTT. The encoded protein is CAWSELAGKTDTQYF.